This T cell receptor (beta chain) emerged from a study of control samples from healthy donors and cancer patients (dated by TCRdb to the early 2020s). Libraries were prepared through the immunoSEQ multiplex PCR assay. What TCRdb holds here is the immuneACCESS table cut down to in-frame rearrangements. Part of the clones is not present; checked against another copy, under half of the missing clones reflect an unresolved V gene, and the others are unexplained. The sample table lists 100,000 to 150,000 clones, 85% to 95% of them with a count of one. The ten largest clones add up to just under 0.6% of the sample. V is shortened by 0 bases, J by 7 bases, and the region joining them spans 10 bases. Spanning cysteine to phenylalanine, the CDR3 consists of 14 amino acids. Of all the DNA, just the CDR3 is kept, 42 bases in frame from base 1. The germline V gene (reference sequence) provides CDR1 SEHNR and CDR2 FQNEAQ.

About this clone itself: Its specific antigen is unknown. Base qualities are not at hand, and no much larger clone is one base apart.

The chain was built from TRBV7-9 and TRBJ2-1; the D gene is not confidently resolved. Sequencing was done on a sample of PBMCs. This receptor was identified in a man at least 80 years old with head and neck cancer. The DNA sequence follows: TGTGCCAGCAGCTTAGCGGTTGGGATGAATGAGCAGTTCTTC. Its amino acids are CASSLAVGMNEQFF.